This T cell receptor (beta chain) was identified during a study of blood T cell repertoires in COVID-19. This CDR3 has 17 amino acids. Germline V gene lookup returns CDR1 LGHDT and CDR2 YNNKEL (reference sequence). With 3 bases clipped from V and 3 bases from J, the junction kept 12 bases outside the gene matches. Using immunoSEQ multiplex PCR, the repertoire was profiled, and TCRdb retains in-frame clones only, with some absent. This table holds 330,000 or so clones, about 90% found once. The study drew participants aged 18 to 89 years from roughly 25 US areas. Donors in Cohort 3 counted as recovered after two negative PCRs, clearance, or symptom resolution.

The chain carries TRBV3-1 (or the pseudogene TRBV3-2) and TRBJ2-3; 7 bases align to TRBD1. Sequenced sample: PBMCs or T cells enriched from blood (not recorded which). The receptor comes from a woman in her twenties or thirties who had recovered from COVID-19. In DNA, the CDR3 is TGTGCCAGCAGCCATCACCAGGGGCAGGGGGTGACAGATACGCAGTATTTT. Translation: CASSHHQGQGVTDTQYF.